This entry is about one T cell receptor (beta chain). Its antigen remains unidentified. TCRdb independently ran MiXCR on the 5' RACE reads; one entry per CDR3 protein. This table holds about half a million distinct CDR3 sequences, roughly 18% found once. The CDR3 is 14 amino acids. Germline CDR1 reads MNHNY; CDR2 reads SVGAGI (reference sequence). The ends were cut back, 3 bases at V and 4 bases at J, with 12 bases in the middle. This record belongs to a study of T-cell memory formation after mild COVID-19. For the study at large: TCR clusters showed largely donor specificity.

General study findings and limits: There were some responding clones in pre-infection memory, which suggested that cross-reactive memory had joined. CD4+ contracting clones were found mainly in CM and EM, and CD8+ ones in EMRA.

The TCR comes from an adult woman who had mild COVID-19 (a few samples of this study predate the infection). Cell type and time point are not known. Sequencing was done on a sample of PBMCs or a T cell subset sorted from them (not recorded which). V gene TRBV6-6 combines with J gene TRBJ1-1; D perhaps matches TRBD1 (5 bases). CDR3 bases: TGTGCCAGCAGTTATTGGGAGGGGTTCACTGAAGCTTTCTTT. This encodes CASSYWEGFTEAFF.